This TCR beta chain was recovered during a study of Graves' ophthalmopathy and Graves' hyperthyroidism. The CDR3 spans 16 residues. J lost 0 bases, V lost 3 bases, and 10 bases had no gene match. The germline gives CDR1 DFQATT, CDR2 SNEGSKA (reference sequence). Study results and limitations: In blood appeared most of the expanded thyroid clonotypes whose frequency exceeded 0.001.

A word on this clonotype: Its antigen is undetermined.

The authors amplified TCR beta CDR3 regions, and they did so from RNA transcripts for repertoire sequencing. An initial RT-PCR round employing HTBI primers preceded a second-round multiplex PCR. MiXCR, run by TCRdb on the multiplex PCR reads, gives a single entry per CDR3 protein. The table has about 740,000 distinct CDR3 sequences, roughly 41% seen once; the top ten hold 40% to 45%. Sequenced material: peripheral blood. This sequence joins TRBV20-1 and TRBJ2-5; 7 bases line up with TRBD2. The sequence derives from an adult man with Graves' ophthalmopathy. For the CDR3, the DNA is TGCAGTGCTAGTGGGCTAGCGGATTTGAACCAAGAGACCCAGTACTTC. This encodes CSASGLADLNQETQYF.